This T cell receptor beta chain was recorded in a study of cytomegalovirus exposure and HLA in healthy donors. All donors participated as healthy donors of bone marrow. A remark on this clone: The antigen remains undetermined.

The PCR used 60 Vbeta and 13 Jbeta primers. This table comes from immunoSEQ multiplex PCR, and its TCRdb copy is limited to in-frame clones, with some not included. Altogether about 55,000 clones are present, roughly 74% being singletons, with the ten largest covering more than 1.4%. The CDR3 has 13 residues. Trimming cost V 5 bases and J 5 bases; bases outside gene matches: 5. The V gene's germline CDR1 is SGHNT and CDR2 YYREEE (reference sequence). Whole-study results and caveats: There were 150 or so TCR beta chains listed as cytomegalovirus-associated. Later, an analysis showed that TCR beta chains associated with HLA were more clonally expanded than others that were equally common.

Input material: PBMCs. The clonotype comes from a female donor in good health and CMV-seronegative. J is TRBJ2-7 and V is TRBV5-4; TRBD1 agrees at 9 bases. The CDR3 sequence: CASRRTGDNEQYF. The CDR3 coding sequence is TGTGCCAGCAGAAGGACAGGGGATAACGAGCAGTACTTC.